This TCR beta chain emerged from a study of neurological immune-mediated disorders. Each CDR3 protein is one row after TCRdb ran MiXCR on the 5' RACE reads. The sample contains roughly 90,000 distinct CDR3 sequences, around 3.4% of which appear only once. The CDR3 has 15 residues. Germline V lookup: CDR1 SQVTM, CDR2 ANQGSEA. V was pared by 6 bases and J by 6 bases, with 7 bases of the junction left unmatched. This clonotype appeared many times. The rearrangement joins TRBV29-1 to TRBJ2-3; 15 nucleotides align to TRBD2. This clonotype originated in a woman between 50 and 59 years old with multiple sclerosis. The sequencing input was PBMCs. Written as DNA, the CDR3 is TGCAGCGTGACCGGACTAGCGGGGGGGCCGGATACGCAGTATTTT. Amino acid sequence: CSVTGLAGGPDTQYF.